One sample yielded the 32 T cell receptor beta chains listed below, sequenced in a study of cytomegalovirus exposure and HLA in healthy donors. Produced via immunoSEQ multiplex PCR; TCRdb's table is partial and in-frame only. The table includes 200,000 to 250,000 clones, approximately 90% detected once. Sequencing was carried out using PBMCs. Receptor source: a man between 18 and 35 years old in good health and CMV-seronegative.

V usage is TRBV2 and J usage is TRBJ2-3; 11 positions agree with TRBD1. V dropped 5 bases and J dropped 6; count of bases not matched to a gene: 7. CDR3 length equals 15 residues. Germline CDR1 reads SNHLY; CDR2 reads FYNNEI. CDR3 residues: CASSSGQGVWDTQYF. The CDR3 nucleotides are TGTGCCAGCAGTTCGGGACAGGGGGTTTGGGATACGCAGTATTTT.

The rearrangement uses TRBV23-1 and TRBJ2-7; no firm D call. TRBV23-1 is designated an ORF whose function remains uncertain. This CDR3 has 13 residues. V was trimmed by 10 bases and J by 5 bases, leaving 18 bases between them. The CDR3 reads CATRSPSTDEQYF. DNA of the CDR3: TGCGCCACCAGATCTCCCTCTACGGACGAGCAGTACTTC.

The rearrangement links TRBV10-3 to TRBJ2-7; D is unclear. Per germline, CDR1 ENHRY and CDR2 SYGVKD. Trimming removed 5 bases from V and 0 bases from J, with 14 bases in between. This CDR3 region has 15 residues. CDR3 sequence (DNA): TGTGCCATCAGTTCCACCGACTTAAGCTCCTACGAGCAGTACTTC. Translating gives CAISSTDLSSYEQYF.

This rearrangement joins TRBV7-2 to TRBJ2-3; D possibly corresponds to TRBD2 (6 bases). V was clipped by 3 bases and J by 0 bases, with 13 bases between them. CDR3 length equals 16 residues. Germline CDR1 is SGHTA and CDR2 is FQGNSA. The CDR3 DNA is TGTGCCAGCAGCTTTGCCGGGGGACCCAGCACAGATACGCAGTATTTT. Amino acid sequence: CASSFAGGPSTDTQYF.

Here the CDR3 DNA reads TGTGCCAGCAGGTATAGCAATCAGCCCCAGCATTTT. Its protein product is CASRYSNQPQHF. The V call is TRBV2, the J call TRBJ1-5, with D unclear. Germline-derived CDR1 and CDR2 are SNHLY and FYNNEI. There are 12 residues in the CDR3. V gave up 6 bases and J gave up 0 bases, with 3 bases separating them.

V is TRBV5-1 and J is TRBJ1-4, with a possible D match to TRBD1 (6 bases). In germline, CDR1 is SGHRS, CDR2 YFSETQ. Deletions cut 0 bases from V and 8 bases from J, with 14 bases between. The CDR3 runs to 15 residues. CDR3 nucleotide sequence: TGCGCCAGCAGCTTGGTAGGACAGACGTACGAAAAACTGTTTTTT. Residues: CASSLVGQTYEKLFF.

The chain has TRBV14 and TRBJ2-7; TRBD2 is a possible D gene (6 bases). The CDR3 sequence is 12 residues long. Germline CDR1 SGHDN, CDR2 FVKESK. Deletions cut 4 bases from V and 7 bases from J, with 11 bases between. CDR3 loop: CASSLGRGEQYF. CDR3 in DNA: TGTGCCAGCAGCCTCGGCCGGGGGGAGCAGTACTTC.

CDR3 region: CASSYPTGPQFF. The DNA of the CDR3 is TGTGCCAGCAGTTACCCTACAGGGCCCCAGTTCTTC. V usage is TRBV6-5 and J usage is TRBJ2-1, with D possibly TRBD1 on 6 matching bases. Deletions cut 2 bases from V and 13 bases from J, with 12 bases between. Germline V gene data show CDR1 as MNHEY and CDR2 as SVGAGI. The CDR3 has 12 residues.

The chain joins TRBV2 to TRBJ2-2; D gene uncertain. Germline V gene data show CDR1 as SNHLY and CDR2 as FYNNEI. CDR3 length equals 13 residues. Trimming removed 3 bases at V and 5 bases at J, with 7 bases between. CDR3 sequence: CASSELRTGELFF. The DNA of the CDR3 is TGTGCCAGCAGTGAGTTGAGGACCGGGGAGCTGTTTTTT.

This chain links TRBV7-2 with TRBJ2-7, with 10 bases that match TRBD2. The CDR3 is made up of 14 amino acids. V shed 5 bases, J shed 12 bases, and the junction held 13 bases outside the gene matches. Germline V gene sequence: CDR1 SGHTA, CDR2 FQGNSA. CDR3 nucleotide sequence: TGTGCCAGCAGCATCACAGGGGATGCTAGCGGGAGGTACTTC. Its protein product is CASSITGDASGRYF.

The rearrangement uses TRBV4-2 and TRBJ1-6, with 7 nucleotides matching TRBD1. This CDR3 is 15 amino acids long. Germline V gives CDR1 LGHNA, CDR2 YNFKEQ. J gave up 8 bases and V 1 base, and 5 bases lay outside the gene matches. The CDR3: CASSQGRQGDSPLHF. DNA of the CDR3: TGTGCCAGCAGCCAAGGAAGACAGGGTGATTCACCCCTCCACTTT.

The count of this clone is one. The chain uses TRBV4-3 and TRBJ1-6; D ambiguous. Trimming stripped 0 bases from V and 11 bases from J, with 11 bases between. Germline V gene data show CDR1 as LGHNA and CDR2 as YSLEER. CDR3 length: 14 residues. In DNA form, the CDR3 reads TGCGCCAGCAGCCAAGATCGGAGAGTTACACCCCTCCACTTT. Encoded protein: CASSQDRRVTPLHF.

This clone was recorded once. The chain couples TRBV28 to TRBJ2-7; 10 bases match TRBD2. V dropped 3 bases and J dropped 5; count of bases not matched to a gene: 10. The CDR3 length is 16 residues. Germline V CDR1 and CDR2: MDHEN, SYDVKM. CDR3 loop: CASSFNLGLAIDEQYF. The CDR3 region has the DNA TGTGCCAGCAGTTTTAACCTGGGACTAGCGATAGACGAGCAGTACTTC.

The chain uses TRBV4-2 and TRBJ2-3, with TRBD2 matching over 11 bases. V trimming: 4 bases; J trimming: 2 bases; junction bases outside the gene matches: 5. This CDR3 contains 16 residues. The V gene's germline CDR1 is LGHNA and CDR2 YNFKEQ. The CDR3 sequence: CASSRGTSGSTDTQYF. For the CDR3, the DNA is TGTGCCAGCAGCCGAGGGACTAGCGGATCCACAGATACGCAGTATTTT.

The chain uses TRBV5-8 and TRBJ2-7; TRBD2 agrees at 8 bases. Trimming cost V 5 bases and J 1 base; bases outside gene matches: 8. The V gene's germline CDR1 is SGHTS and CDR2 YDEGEE. The CDR3 contains 15 residues. The CDR3 DNA reads as TGTGCCAGCAGGCAAGTAGCGGGGTTATCCTACGAGCAGTACTTC. Protein: CASRQVAGLSYEQYF.

The rearrangement links TRBV27 to TRBJ2-3; 11 bases fit TRBD2. J was trimmed by 6 bases and V by 2 bases; bases with no gene match: 7. The CDR3 is 16 residues long. The germline CDR1 and CDR2 sequences are MNHEY and SMNVEV (reference sequence). The CDR3 loop reads CASSLTSGRLEDTQYF. CDR3 DNA sequence: TGTGCCAGCAGTTTAACTAGCGGGAGATTAGAGGATACGCAGTATTTT.

The rearrangement joins TRBV5-1 to TRBJ1-2; TRBD1 matches at 7 bases. This CDR3 has 13 residues. With V trimmed by 6 bases and J by 6 bases, 8 bases remained unmatched. From germline, CDR1 is SGHRS and CDR2 YFSETQ. CDR3 coding DNA: TGCGCCAGCATCTCCCCAGGGGGTGATGGCTACACCTTC. Protein sequence: CASISPGGDGYTF.

This chain joins TRBV5-6 and TRBJ2-1; tentatively, D is TRBD2 (6 bases). Germline values: CDR1 SGHDT, CDR2 YYEEEE. V was shortened by 5 bases and J by 2 bases, with 14 bases between the two germline ends. The CDR3 consists of 15 residues. CDR3 DNA: TGTGCCAGCAGTCCAATCGGGGGAACCTACAATGAGCAGTTCTTC. Encoded protein: CASSPIGGTYNEQFF.

The chain uses TRBV29-1 and TRBJ1-1, with 8 bases that match TRBD1. CDR3 size: 13 residues. Trimming took 5 bases from V and 5 from J; bases not matched to a gene: 7. Germline CDR1 SQVTM, CDR2 ANQGSEA. The CDR3 protein is CSVHCTGGTEAFF. The DNA of the CDR3 is TGCAGCGTTCACTGCACAGGGGGAACTGAAGCTTTCTTT. Using reference TRBV29-1 and TRBJ1-1 for the parts outside the CDR3, the full variable domain is SAVISQKPSRDICQRGTSLTIQCQVDSQVTMMFWYRQQPGQSLTLIATANQGSEATYESGFVIDKFPISRPNLTFSTLTVSNMSPEDSSIYLCSVHCTGGTEAFFGQGTRLTVV.

The chain joins TRBV18 to TRBJ1-5, with TRBD1 matching over 7 bases. Germline assignment: CDR1 KGHSH and CDR2 LQKENI. The trim removed 5 bases at V and 7 bases at J, leaving 14 bases unmatched. CDR3 length equals 16 residues. DNA for the CDR3: TGTGCCAGCTCAGCGGGAACAGGGGTCCAGGGCCAGCCCCAGCATTTT. Translated: CASSAGTGVQGQPQHF.

The chain carries TRBV5-1 and TRBJ2-7, with 7 bases identical to TRBD1. This CDR3 has 15 residues. After removal of 1 base from V and 4 bases from J, the junction contained 8 bases not matched to a gene. Germline V gene lookup returns CDR1 SGHRS and CDR2 YFSETQ. This CDR3 is CASSLRTGDGYEQYF. The CDR3 DNA sequence: TGCGCCAGCAGCTTGAGAACAGGGGATGGGTACGAGCAGTACTTC.

The chain joins TRBV27 to TRBJ2-5; TRBD1 is a possible D gene (5 bases). The CDR3 has 16 residues. Germline CDR1 reads MNHEY; CDR2 reads SMNVEV (reference sequence). V lost 5 bases and J 4 bases, leaving 20 bases between the germline ends. The CDR3 nucleotides are TGTGCCAGCAGTCTCAACGGGCAGGGCGGACGAGAGACCCAGTACTTC. It yields the protein CASSLNGQGGRETQYF.

This clone was picked up a small number of times. J is TRBJ1-5 and V is TRBV19, with a tentative D call TRBD1 (5 bases). The germline CDR1 and CDR2 sequences are LNHDA and SQIVND (reference sequence). This CDR3 comprises 16 residues. Trimming took 7 bases from V and 2 from J, leaving 18 bases between them. In nucleotides, the CDR3 is TGTGCCAGTAATCCCTACGGGGGTAGCGGCAATCAGCCCCAGCATTTT. It specifies CASNPYGGSGNQPQHF.

The chain uses TRBV6-1 and TRBJ1-5; 9 bases are shared with TRBD1. The junction had 5 bases not matched to a gene; V was cut back by 6 bases and J by 2 bases. Germline-derived CDR1 and CDR2 are MNHNS and SASEGT. This CDR3 has 15 residues. DNA of the CDR3: TGTGCCAGCAGCGGACAGGGGATTCGCAATCAGCCCCAGCATTTT. This codes for CASSGQGIRNQPQHF.

This rearrangement joins TRBV7-2 to TRBJ2-3; perhaps TRBD2 as D (7 bases). This CDR3 is built from 16 residues. Germline V gives CDR1 SGHTA, CDR2 FQGNSA. V lost 7 bases, J lost 1 base, and 18 bases lay in between. The CDR3 loop reads CASTPGGRTRTDTQYF. The CDR3 bases are TGTGCCAGCACTCCGGGGGGCCGAACACGCACAGATACGCAGTATTTT.

The genes are TRBV13 and TRBJ2-5; TRBD1 aligns across 9 bases. CDR3 length: 16 residues. The germline V gene has CDR1 PRHDT and CDR2 FYEKMQ (reference sequence). After removal of 3 bases from V and 4 bases from J, the junction contained 9 bases not matched to a gene. CDR3 DNA: TGTGCCAGCAGCTTCTCGACGGACAGGGGAGGAGAGACCCAGTACTTC. Amino acids: CASSFSTDRGGETQYF.

In nucleotides, the CDR3 is TGTGCCAGTAGTAACCCCGGGACAGGGTCAAACAACATTCAGTACTTC. Residues: CASSNPGTGSNNIQYF. The chain combines TRBV19 with TRBJ2-4, with 9 bases fitting TRBD1. Looked up from germline, CDR1 is LNHDA and CDR2 is SQIVND (reference sequence). Trimming at V came to 4 bases and at J to 7 bases, leaving 11 bases not matched to a gene. There are 16 residues in the CDR3.

V usage is TRBV19 and J usage is TRBJ2-1; 7 bases match TRBD1. Trimming cost V 10 bases and J 10 bases; bases outside gene matches: 10. Germline CDR1 LNHDA, CDR2 SQIVND (reference sequence). CDR3 length: 12 residues. This CDR3 is CATTDRTSEQFF. The CDR3 nucleotides read TGTGCCACTACGGACAGGACTTCAGAGCAGTTCTTC. Complete variable domain (other parts from reference TRBV19 and TRBJ2-1): DGGITQSPKYLFRKEGQNVTLSCEQNLNHDAMYWYRQDPGQGLRLIYYSQIVNDFQKGDIAEGYSVSREKKESFPLTVTSAQKNPTAFYLCATTDRTSEQFFGPGTRLTVL.

This clone has only a few counts. The gene calls are TRBV6-6 and TRBJ2-2; 10 nucleotides agree with TRBD2. The CDR3 runs to 16 residues. Losses at the gene ends were 6 bases for V and 3 bases for J; bases not matched to a gene: 7. Germline values: CDR1 MNHNY, CDR2 SVGAGI (reference sequence). CDR3 in DNA: TGTGCCAGCAGCTATAGCGGGAGGAGGGACACCGGGGAGCTGTTTTTT. Amino acid sequence: CASSYSGRRDTGELFF.

V usage is TRBV30 and J usage is TRBJ1-1; D not resolved. This CDR3 has 11 amino acids. The germline V gene has CDR1 GTSNPN and CDR2 SVGIG (reference sequence). V dropped 5 bases and J dropped 9 bases, with 13 bases sitting between them. The CDR3 DNA reads as TGTGCCTGGGCTCGCGAGGCCCAAGCTTTCTTT. Encoded protein: CAWAREAQAFF.

The chain recombines TRBV19 with TRBJ1-2; 8 bases are shared with TRBD1. Germline V lookup: CDR1 LNHDA, CDR2 SQIVND (reference sequence). The CDR3 length is 12 residues. The trim removed 7 bases at V and 5 bases at J, leaving 3 bases unmatched. CDR3 residues: CASNTGGYGYTF. CDR3 DNA sequence: TGTGCCAGTAATACAGGGGGATATGGCTACACCTTC.

The chain recombines TRBV7-9 with TRBJ2-5; perhaps TRBD1 as D (5 bases). The V end lost 5 bases, the J end lost 1 base, and 14 bases lay between the germline ends. CDR3 length: 15 residues. The germline CDR1 and CDR2 sequences are SEHNR and FQNEAQ (reference sequence). The CDR3 region is CASSPGLDSQETQYF. CDR3 DNA: TGTGCCAGCAGCCCAGGTCTTGACAGCCAAGAGACCCAGTACTTC.